Each of the 30 T cell receptor beta chains below was sequenced from the same sample in a study of tissue T cells after allogeneic stem cell transplantation. Time point reported: mouse harvest day 14 after allogeneic transplant. Mouse grafts combined 10^7 T-cell-depleted bone marrow cells with 10^6 splenic CD5+ T cells. Clones were sequenced by immunoSEQ multiplex PCR, and TCRdb holds only the in-frame ones, with some missing. The sample includes over 2,500 clones, more than 40% of them seen just once. Sequences were obtained from gut tissue. These receptors were obtained from a female BALB/c mouse given C57BL/6 T cells with graft-versus-host disease after an allogeneic hematopoietic cell transplant.

As for this clone: Gene and germline names: mouse. Read coverage stops 1 residue before the CDR3 terminus; the germline J gene supplies the remainder. The gene calls are TRBV13-1 and TRBJ2-3; the match to TRBD1 covers 7 bases. The CDR3 sequence is 15 residues long. After removal of 5 bases from V and 0 bases from J, the junction contained 6 bases not matched to a gene. CDR1 is NSHNY and CDR2 is SYGAGN in the germline V gene. The part of the CDR3 DNA that was read is TGTGCCAGCAGACCGGGACAGCCTAGTGCAGAAACGCTGTAT. The encoded protein is CASRPGQPSAETLY. The CDR3 in full is CASRPGQPSAETLYF.

Note on this clone: Gene and germline names: mouse. Sequencing ends 1 residue short of the CDR3 end; the germline J gene provides the rest. This sequence joins TRBV26 and TRBJ1-6; D gene uncertain. TRBJ1-6 is known as an ORF, though its function is uncertain. V dropped 6 bases and J dropped 4 bases, with 7 bases sitting between them. Germline CDR1 reads KGHPV; CDR2 reads FQNQEV (reference sequence). The CDR3 length is 13 residues. Here the CDR3 reads CASSLAYNSPLYF. Incomplete CDR3 DNA: TGTGCCAGCAGCCTGGCATATAATTCGCCCCTCTAC.

Only a few counts were recorded for this clone. Germline and genes here are mouse. The read comes to an end 1 residue before the CDR3 does, leaving the germline J gene to fill in the end. V and J are TRBV3 and TRBJ1-4, with 7 bases identical to TRBD1. CDR1 and CDR2 (germline): SNHLY, FYNGKV (reference sequence). This CDR3 has 15 amino acids. J lost 3 bases, V lost 1 base, and 2 bases had no gene match. The CDR3 region is CASSLGGGANERLFF. Incomplete CDR3 DNA: TGTGCCAGCAGCTTAGGAGGGGGCGCCAACGAAAGATTATTT.

Notes on this clone: Any gene name here is a mouse gene name. The chain's CDR3 is CASRDWGVYAEQFF. The covered CDR3 bases are TGTGCCAGTCGGGACTGGGGGGTCTATGCTGAGCAGTTC. The chain has TRBV12-2 and TRBJ2-1; 12 bases agree with TRBD2. The CDR3 end is not reached by the read, which stops 1 residue before it; the germline J gene fills it in. The CDR3 loop spans 14 amino acids. V shed 7 bases, J shed 3 bases, and the junction held 3 bases outside the gene matches. Germline CDR1 reads SGHLS; CDR2 reads HYDKME.

To note about this clone: Each gene name is a mouse one. Coverage ceases 1 residue before the CDR3 finishes, and the germline J gene fills in the end. The genes are TRBV12-2 and TRBJ1-3; TRBD1 might be the D (5 bases). The length of the CDR3 is 15 residues. Germline lookup yields CDR1 SGHLS and CDR2 HYDKME. V gave up 0 bases and J gave up 0 bases, with 8 bases separating them. The CDR3 DNA, read in part, is TGTGCCAGCTCTCTCGATGGGGGTTCTGGAAATACGCTCTAT. Amino acids: CASSLDGGSGNTLY. The CDR3 in its entirety is CASSLDGGSGNTLYF. Filled out from reference TRBV12-2 and TRBJ1-3, the complete variable domain reads NSGVVQSPRYIIKGKGERSILKCIPISGHLSVAWYQQTQGQELKFFIQHYDKMERDKGNLPSRFSVQQFDDYHSEMNMSALELEDSAVYFCASSLDGGSGNTLYFGEGSRLIVV.

A note on this clone: Genes here carry mouse names. The read is 1 residue too short to cover the CDR3 end, so that end is filled in from the germline J gene. The chain uses TRBV23 and TRBJ1-2; TRBD1, the table's D call, was not compared with the DNA. The CDR3 length is 14 residues. The germline CDR1 and CDR2 sequences are KGHTA and FQNQQP. The sequenced CDR3 bases are TGCTCCAGCAGTCAACGTGACAAAAACTCCGACTACACC. Translated, it gives CSSSQRDKNSDYT. The whole CDR3 region reads CSSSQRDKNSDYTF.

This clone was observed a few times. Mouse germline and gene names are used. The CDR3 extends 1 residue past the end of the read, so its final part is completed from the germline J gene. This chain links TRBV13-2 with TRBJ1-5, with D possibly being TRBD1 (5 bases). CDR1 and CDR2 from the germline V gene are NNHNN and SYGAGS (reference sequence). The germline V and J ends were trimmed by 3 bases and 2 bases, with 6 bases remaining between them. The CDR3 spans 13 residues. The CDR3 is CASGGGYNQAPLF. The DNA read from the CDR3 is TGTGCCAGCGGTGGGGGGTACAACCAGGCTCCGCTT.

In the case of this clone: Each gene name is a mouse one. The read ends 1 residue shy of where the CDR3 ends; the end is completed using the germline J gene. The gene calls are TRBV1 and TRBJ1-3; D ambiguous. The CDR3 spans 15 residues. Trimming removed 1 base from V and 0 bases from J, with 7 bases in between. The germline CDR1 and CDR2 sequences are NSQYPW and LRSPGD (reference sequence). CDR3 bases read: TGCACCTGCAGTGCAGGTGGGGATTCTGGAAATACGCTCTAT. Protein sequence: CTCSAGGDSGNTLY. The complete CDR3 reads CTCSAGGDSGNTLYF. The whole variable domain, filled in from reference TRBV1 and TRBJ1-3, reads VTLLEQNPRWRLVPRGQAVNLRCILKNSQYPWMSWYQQDLQKQLQWLFTLRSPGDKEVKSLPGADYLATRVTDTELRLQVANMSQGRTLYCTCSAGGDSGNTLYFGEGSRLIVV.

With respect to this clone: Gene names denote mouse genes. Partial CDR3 DNA: TGTGCAAGCAGCTTAGTGGGACTGGGGGGTCGTAACCAAGACACCCAGTAC. Protein sequence: CASSLVGLGGRNQDTQY. The entire CDR3 sequence reads CASSLVGLGGRNQDTQYF. This rearrangement joins TRBV16 to TRBJ2-5, with 12 bases fitting TRBD2. The sequenced fragment ends 1 residue before the CDR3 boundary, so the rest is inferred from the germline J gene. V trimming: 1 base; J trimming: 0 bases; junction bases outside the gene matches: 5. Germline V gene sequence: CDR1 SGHSA, CDR2 FRNQAP. The CDR3 has 18 amino acids.

Notes on this clone: Germline and genes here are mouse. The read finishes 1 residue shy of the CDR3 end, and the germline J gene is used to complete it. This chain links TRBV12-2 with TRBJ1-4, with 7 bases matching TRBD1. The germline CDR1 and CDR2 sequences are SGHLS and HYDKME. CDR3 length: 13 amino acids. V lost 0 bases to trimming and J lost 7 bases; unmatched junction nucleotides: 1. The CDR3 loop reads CASSLRGLERLFF. CDR3 DNA, as far as it was read: TGTGCCAGCTCTCTCAGGGGGCTCGAAAGATTATTT. Using reference TRBV12-2 and TRBJ1-4 for the parts outside the CDR3, the full variable domain is NSGVVQSPRYIIKGKGERSILKCIPISGHLSVAWYQQTQGQELKFFIQHYDKMERDKGNLPSRFSVQQFDDYHSEMNMSALELEDSAVYFCASSLRGLERLFFGHGTKLSVL.

As concerns this clone: Mouse names are used for the genes. The CDR3 extends 1 residue past the end of the read, so its final part is completed from the germline J gene. The chain carries TRBV2 and TRBJ2-5, with 8 bases matching TRBD2. CDR1 and CDR2 from the germline V gene are LGHNA and YSYQKL. The CDR3 is 16 residues long. The J segment lost 0 bases and the V segment lost 0 bases, leaving 2 bases of the junction unmatched. The CDR3 region is CASSQEPGGNQDTQYF. The DNA read from the CDR3 is TGTGCCAGCAGCCAAGAACCTGGGGGGAACCAAGACACCCAGTAC.

A note on this clone: Gene names are the mouse ones. The CDR3 end falls 1 residue outside the read, so it is completed with the germline J gene. The rearrangement links TRBV12-1 to TRBJ2-3, with 7 bases identical to TRBD1. This CDR3 is built from 13 residues. J was trimmed by 4 bases and V by 2 bases; bases with no gene match: 2. The germline V gene has CDR1 SGHSN and CDR2 HYEKVE. Here the CDR3 reads CASSPQGTETLYF. Incomplete CDR3 DNA: TGTGCCAGCTCTCCACAGGGGACAGAAACGCTGTAT.

As for this clone: Gene names denote mouse genes. The CDR3 is cut off 1 residue early in the read; its end comes from the germline J gene. The rearrangement links TRBV16 to TRBJ2-7; D gene ambiguous. V lost 0 bases to trimming and J lost 2 bases, with 5 bases between them. This CDR3 has 13 residues. The germline V gene encodes CDR1 SGHSA and CDR2 FRNQAP. CDR3 sequence: CASSLDGPYEQYF. The CDR3 DNA, read in part, is TGTGCAAGCAGCTTAGATGGACCCTATGAACAGTAC.

Comment on this clone: All gene names here are mouse names. The read halts 1 residue ahead of the CDR3 end, with the missing end drawn from the germline J gene. The chain carries TRBV31 and TRBJ2-7, with 8 bases identical to TRBD2. The CDR3 runs 14 residues. Germline values: CDR1 GKSSPN, CDR2 SITVG. Unmatched junction bases numbered 8, after V lost 0 bases and J lost 7 bases. The CDR3 spells CAWSLWGGAREQYF. Incomplete CDR3 DNA: TGTGCCTGGAGTCTATGGGGGGGGGCGAGAGAACAGTAC.

About this clone: Mouse gene names apply. The DNA read from the CDR3 is TGTGCCAGCAGTCTTGACATAAACACCTTGTAC. Translated, it gives CASSLDINTLY. The complete CDR3 sequence is CASSLDINTLYF. V usage is TRBV26 and J usage is TRBJ2-4, with D hard to call. Sequencing ends 1 residue short of the CDR3 end; the germline J gene provides the rest. The CDR3 covers 12 residues. Germline assignment: CDR1 KGHPV and CDR2 FQNQEV (reference sequence). Trimming removed 3 bases at V and 5 bases at J, with 6 bases between.

This clone was picked up a small number of times. Genes and germline come from the mouse. The read ends 1 residue before the CDR3 terminus; that terminus is restored from the germline J gene. The J gene is TRBJ2-7, the V gene TRBV13-3; TRBD2 might be the D (7 bases). Germline CDR1 NNHDY, CDR2 SYVADS. The CDR3 is made up of 13 amino acids. With 6 bases removed from V and 5 bases from J, the gap between germline ends came to 15 bases. CDR3: CASMGWGAHEQYF. Incomplete CDR3 DNA: TGTGCCAGCATGGGGTGGGGGGCCCATGAACAGTAC.

Concerning this clone: The listed genes are named as in mouse. Read data end 1 residue before the CDR3 end; the end is taken from the germline J gene. The chain joins TRBV3 to TRBJ2-1, with 8 bases identical to TRBD2. The junction had 5 bases not matched to a gene; V was cut back by 4 bases and J by 3 bases. This CDR3 has 15 amino acids. The germline V gene has CDR1 SNHLY and CDR2 FYNGKV (reference sequence). CDR3 DNA (partial): TGTGCCAGCAGCTCCGGACTGGGCCTCTATGCTGAGCAGTTC. It yields the protein CASSSGLGLYAEQF. The entire CDR3 reads CASSSGLGLYAEQFF.

About this clone itself: The listed genes are named as in mouse. The CDR3 extends 1 residue past the end of the read, so its final part is completed from the germline J gene. The chain couples TRBV12-1 to TRBJ2-1, with TRBD2 identical over 10 bases. Germline V CDR1 and CDR2: SGHSN, HYEKVE. With 0 bases clipped from V and 6 bases from J, the junction kept 1 base outside the gene matches. The CDR3 runs 14 residues. CDR3 amino acids: CASSLGTGAAEQFF. The sequenced part of the CDR3 DNA is TGTGCCAGCTCTCTCGGGACTGGGGCTGCTGAGCAGTTC.

Worth noting for this clone: Any gene name here is a mouse gene name. The CDR3 end is not reached by the read, which stops 1 residue before it; the germline J gene fills it in. The chain uses TRBV13-2 and TRBJ2-5, with TRBD2 matching 8 bases. J lost 7 bases, V lost 0 bases, and 4 bases had no gene match. This CDR3 is built from 14 residues. Germline CDR1 reads NNHNN; CDR2 reads SYGAGS (reference sequence). CDR3 loop: CASGDGGGAYTQYF. Partial CDR3 DNA: TGTGCCAGCGGTGATGGGGGGGGCGCTTACACCCAGTAC.

Of note for this clone: Genes here carry mouse names. The CDR3 extends 1 residue past the end of the read, so its final part is completed from the germline J gene. This rearrangement joins TRBV23 to TRBJ2-5; the DNA was not used to check the table's D call, TRBD1. Germline lookup yields CDR1 KGHTA and CDR2 FQNQQP. CDR3 size: 15 residues. The covered CDR3 bases are TGCTCCAGCAGTCACAGGGGAGGAGACCAAGACACCCAGTAC. Translation: CSSSHRGGDQDTQY. The whole CDR3 region reads CSSSHRGGDQDTQYF.

To note about this clone: Germline and genes: mouse. The sequenced part of the CDR3 DNA is TGTGCCAGCAGCCCGAGACAGGGGGCGAGGAATTCGCCCCTCTAC. Encoded protein: CASSPRQGARNSPLY. The entire CDR3 sequence reads CASSPRQGARNSPLYF. V is TRBV19 and J is TRBJ1-6; TRBD1 agrees at 10 bases. Sequencing ends 1 residue short of the CDR3 end; the germline J gene provides the rest. TRBJ1-6 is an open reading frame whose function is uncertain. This CDR3 is 16 amino acids long. Trimming removed 5 bases from V and 7 bases from J; junction bases left unmatched: 9. The germline V gene has CDR1 FNHDT and CDR2 SITEND (reference sequence).

This clone was detected a few times. Gene names and germline match the mouse. The read gets to within 1 residue of the CDR3 end, and the germline J gene fills in the rest. This chain links TRBV13-2 with TRBJ2-5; TRBD2 matches at 8 bases. Trimming removed 0 bases from V and 5 bases from J; junction bases left unmatched: 2. This CDR3 comprises 14 residues. In germline, CDR1 is NNHNN, CDR2 SYGAGS (reference sequence). CDR3 sequence reads: CASGDAGLGDTQYF. CDR3 DNA (partial): TGTGCCAGCGGTGATGCAGGACTGGGAGACACCCAGTAC.

This clone appeared a few times. Gene and germline names: mouse. The read terminates 1 residue ahead of where the CDR3 ends, so the germline J gene completes it. This chain joins TRBV19 and TRBJ2-5; 8 positions match TRBD2. Germline assignment: CDR1 FNHDT and CDR2 SITEND (reference sequence). J lost 6 bases, V lost 0 bases, and 0 bases had no gene match. This CDR3 contains 13 residues. The CDR3 reads CASSIGTGDTQYF. The sequenced CDR3 bases are TGTGCCAGCAGTATAGGGACTGGGGACACCCAGTAC.

Of note for this clone: Mouse germline and gene names are used. The read finishes 1 residue shy of the CDR3 end, and the germline J gene is used to complete it. V usage is TRBV13-3 and J usage is TRBJ2-2; TRBD1 matches at 10 bases. Germline values: CDR1 NNHDY, CDR2 SYVADS. The CDR3 runs 16 residues. Germline trimming cut 1 base from V and 3 bases from J; bases unmatched to any gene: 3. The CDR3 here is CASSDRTGGHTGQLYF. CDR3 DNA (partial): TGTGCCAGCAGTGATAGGACAGGGGGTCACACCGGGCAGCTCTAC.

To note about this clone: Germline and genes: mouse. With the read ending 1 residue before the CDR3 end, the germline J gene is used to fill in that end. The chain uses TRBV26 and TRBJ2-4; TRBD1 might be the D (5 bases). CDR1 is KGHPV, CDR2 FQNQEV, per germline (reference sequence). The length of the CDR3 is 16 residues. Trimming stripped 2 bases from V and 1 base from J, with 13 bases between. Partial CDR3 DNA: TGTGCCAGCAGTCTGAGTAAGGGCAGGGGTCAAAACACCTTGTAC. Residues: CASSLSKGRGQNTLY. The CDR3 in full is CASSLSKGRGQNTLYF.

This clone was counted only a few times. Gene labels here are mouse ones. From the germline J gene comes the end of the CDR3, since the read stops 1 residue before it. The J gene is TRBJ2-3, the V gene TRBV3; D unresolved. CDR3 length: 12 residues. The V gene's germline CDR1 is SNHLY and CDR2 FYNGKV (reference sequence). Trimming removed 2 bases at V and 5 bases at J, with 5 bases between. Here the CDR3 reads CASSLKQETLYF. The sequenced part of the CDR3 DNA is TGTGCCAGCAGCTTAAAACAAGAAACGCTGTAT.

For this clone: Mouse germline and gene names are used. From the germline J gene comes the end of the CDR3, since the read stops 1 residue before it. This rearrangement joins TRBV19 to TRBJ2-5, with D unclear. CDR1 and CDR2 from the germline V gene are FNHDT and SITEND (reference sequence). CDR3 length: 13 residues. Trimming took 2 bases from V and 0 from J, leaving 4 bases between them. The covered CDR3 bases are TGTGCCAGCAGTATGACAAACCAAGACACCCAGTAC. Protein: CASSMTNQDTQY. The whole CDR3 sequence reads CASSMTNQDTQYF. Filled out from reference TRBV19 and TRBJ2-5, the complete variable domain reads GGIITQTPKFLIGQEGQKLTLKCQQNFNHDTMYWYRQDSGKGLRLIYYSITENDLQKGDLSEGYDASREKKSSFSLTVTSAQKNEMAVFLCASSMTNQDTQYFGPGTRLLVL.

As for this clone: Each gene name is a mouse one. The read is 1 residue too short to cover the CDR3 end, so that end is filled in from the germline J gene. The chain recombines TRBV26 with TRBJ2-1, with a weak D call TRBD1 (7 bases). Trimming shortened V by 6 bases and J by 2 bases, and 11 bases separated the two germline ends. Germline V CDR1 and CDR2: KGHPV, FQNQEV (reference sequence). This CDR3 comprises 14 residues. The CDR3: CASSWGQYYAEQFF. The covered CDR3 bases are TGTGCCAGCAGCTGGGGACAGTACTATGCTGAGCAGTTC.

This clone was seen a few times. Mouse gene names and germline throughout. The CDR3 is cut off 1 residue early in the read; its end comes from the germline J gene. V and J are TRBV3 and TRBJ2-7; D is perhaps TRBD1 (6 bases). The CDR3 is 13 amino acids. V lost 0 bases and J 6 bases, leaving 9 bases between the germline ends. Per germline, CDR1 SNHLY and CDR2 FYNGKV (reference sequence). The CDR3 loop is CASSLALGGEQYF. CDR3 DNA, as far as it was read: TGTGCCAGCAGCTTAGCGCTAGGGGGTGAACAGTAC.

Concerning this clone itself: Gene names follow the mouse nomenclature. Coverage ceases 1 residue before the CDR3 finishes, and the germline J gene fills in the end. The rearrangement uses TRBV12-1 and TRBJ1-1, with D tentatively TRBD1 (6 bases). CDR1 is SGHSN, CDR2 HYEKVE, per germline. CDR3 length: 13 amino acids. V gave up 2 bases and J gave up 5 bases, with 11 bases separating them. The CDR3 here is CASSPLGTTEVFF. Partial CDR3 DNA: TGTGCCAGCTCTCCCCTTGGGACAACAGAAGTCTTC. Using reference TRBV12-1 and TRBJ1-1 for the parts outside the CDR3, the full variable domain is DSGVVQSPRHIIKEKGGRSVLTCIPISGHSNVVWYQQTLGKELKFLIQHYEKVERDKGFLPSRFSVQQFDDYHSEMNMSALELEDSAMYFCASSPLGTTEVFFGKGTRLTVV.